These 27 T cell receptor beta chains came from one sample sequenced in a study of T cells in Graves' hyperthyroidism and ophthalmopathy. What was amplified from RNA transcripts were TCR beta CDR3 regions. Researchers ran a first-round RT-PCR on the TCR CDR3 using the HTBI primer set. TCRdb re-called the multiplex PCR reads through MiXCR, storing one row per CDR3 protein. Among about 250,000 distinct CDR3 sequences, over 20% were seen once, and the ten largest hold around 60%. Sequenced: blood. These receptor sequences come from a man aged 30-40 years with Graves' ophthalmopathy.

This clonotype has a count of ten or more. The genes are TRBV2 and TRBJ2-1; 7 bases fit TRBD2. Germline V gene data show CDR1 as SNHLY and CDR2 as FYNNEI. V trimming: 1 base; J trimming: 4 bases; junction bases outside the gene matches: 10. This CDR3 region has 17 residues. The CDR3 here is CASSEVSAGAGYNEQFF. The CDR3 nucleotides read TGTGCCAGCAGTGAAGTGTCCGCGGGAGCGGGATACAATGAGCAGTTCTTC.

The chain carries TRBV5-1 and TRBJ1-4; D is possibly TRBD1 (6 bases). Deletions cut 5 bases from V and 8 bases from J, with 16 bases between. Germline V gene lookup returns CDR1 SGHRS and CDR2 YFSETQ. The CDR3 is made up of 14 amino acids. Here the CDR3 reads CASRERGAREKLFF. The CDR3 nucleotides are TGCGCCAGCAGAGAAAGGGGGGCTAGGGAAAAACTGTTTTTT.

Ten or more counts support this clonotype. The rearrangement joins TRBV5-1 to TRBJ2-7; 9 bases align to TRBD1. Germline-derived CDR1 and CDR2 are SGHRS and YFSETQ. With 0 bases clipped from V and 4 bases from J, the junction kept 5 bases outside the gene matches. The CDR3 is 15 amino acids. The CDR3 DNA reads as TGCGCCAGCAGCTTGGCCGGGACAGGGAGGTACGAGCAGTACTTC. Residues: CASSLAGTGRYEQYF.

This clonotype was counted between two and nine times. The V gene is TRBV28, the J gene TRBJ1-4; D not resolved. V gave up 6 bases and J gave up 13 bases, with 15 bases separating them. This CDR3 is built from 12 residues. Per germline, CDR1 MDHEN and CDR2 SYDVKM. The CDR3, as DNA: TGTGCCAGCAGCCTGCCGGGATCTAGACTGTTTTTT. The encoded protein is CASSLPGSRLFF.

The CDR3 sequence is CASSLSSETYEQYF. The CDR3, as DNA: TGCGCCAGCAGCTTGTCCAGCGAAACCTACGAGCAGTACTTC. The chain combines TRBV5-1 with TRBJ2-7; D unclear. Germline values: CDR1 SGHRS, CDR2 YFSETQ. V lost 1 base and J lost 2, with 10 bases in between. This CDR3 contains 14 residues. Filled out from reference TRBV5-1 and TRBJ2-7, the complete variable domain reads KAGVTQTPRYLIKTRGQQVTLSCSPISGHRSVSWYQQTPGQGLQFLFEYFSETQRNKGNFPGRFSGRQFSNSRSEMNVSTLELGDSALYLCASSLSSETYEQYFGPGTRLTVT.

With respect to this clonotype: This may be a read error: a much more frequent sequence differs by one nucleotide. This chain connects TRBV5-1 to TRBJ1-2, with a weak D call TRBD1 (6 bases). The germline gives CDR1 SGHRS, CDR2 YFSETQ. This CDR3 region has 13 residues. V was pared by 5 bases and J by 4 bases, with 12 bases between. This CDR3 is CASSDRFIYGYTF. The CDR3 DNA reads as TGCGCCAGCAGTGACAGGTTTATCTATGGCTACACCTTC.

The chain employs TRBV6-5 and TRBJ2-7; D ambiguous. CDR1 and CDR2 (germline): MNHEY, SVGAGI. CDR3 size: 15 residues. The V end was cut by 2 bases, the J end by 0 bases, with 11 bases between. The chain's CDR3 is CASSYGRPPSYEQYF. As DNA, the CDR3 is TGTGCCAGCAGTTACGGCAGGCCCCCCTCCTACGAGCAGTACTTC.

Here the CDR3 DNA reads TGTGCCAGCAGTTTGGCGGGGGCCCTCTACGAGCAGTACTTC. Its protein is CASSLAGALYEQYF. The gene calls are TRBV12-3 or TRBV12-4 and TRBJ2-7, with D tentatively TRBD2 (7 bases). CDR3 length equals 14 residues. V was trimmed by 3 bases and J by 3 bases, leaving 12 bases between them.

This clonotype appeared once. The V call is TRBV3-1, the J call TRBJ2-5; a possible D gene is TRBD2 (5 bases). V gave up 0 bases and J gave up 5 bases, with 10 bases separating them. CDR1 LGHDT and CDR2 YNNKEL come from the germline V gene (reference sequence). The CDR3 totals 14 residues. The CDR3 DNA sequence: TGTGCCAGCAGCCAAGATAGGGCGGGCGAGACCCAGTACTTC. It specifies CASSQDRAGETQYF.

The rearrangement uses TRBV20-1 and TRBJ2-3; 10 bases agree with TRBD2. The CDR3 length is 21 residues. V lost 1 base, J lost 4 bases, and 23 bases stayed unmatched. Per the germline V gene, CDR1 is DFQATT and CDR2 is SNEGSKA (reference sequence). The CDR3 is CSARASPASGRPRLDPDTQYF. CDR3 in DNA: TGCAGTGCTAGAGCCTCTCCCGCTAGCGGGAGACCCCGCCTAGATCCAGATACGCAGTATTTT.

The V gene is TRBV15, the J gene TRBJ1-2, with 9 positions matching TRBD1. Germline V gene lookup returns CDR1 LNHNV and CDR2 YYDKDF (reference sequence). The CDR3 is 14 amino acids. The V segment lost 4 bases and the J segment 7 bases; nucleotides outside the gene matches: 7. The CDR3 DNA sequence: TGTGCCACCAGCACCGACAGGGGGAGGAGTGGCTACACCTTC. It encodes CATSTDRGRSGYTF.

The rearrangement uses TRBV4-1 and TRBJ1-2; possible D gene TRBD1, 5 bases. The CDR3 length is 13 residues. Germline lookup yields CDR1 MGHRA and CDR2 YSYEKL. Between the trimmed V and J ends, which lost 0 bases and 3 bases, there was a span of 5 bases. CDR3 bases: TGCGCCAGCAGCCAAGACAGGGACTATGGCTACACCTTC. Encoded protein: CASSQDRDYGYTF.

The table lists this clonotype with a few counts. The chain carries TRBV12-3 or TRBV12-4 and TRBJ1-1, with TRBD1 matching over 10 bases. Trimming took 5 bases from V and 5 from J; bases not matched to a gene: 2. This CDR3 has 13 residues. CDR3 sequence: CASSRQGATEAFF. For the CDR3, the DNA is TGTGCCAGCAGTCGACAGGGGGCGACTGAAGCTTTCTTT.

The rearrangement joins TRBV11-2 to TRBJ2-7; TRBD2 matches at 7 bases. The ends lost 5 bases at V and 3 bases at J; junction bases unmatched: 10. This CDR3 comprises 15 residues. The germline V gene encodes CDR1 SGHAT and CDR2 FQNNGV. The CDR3 nucleotides read TGTGCCAGCAGCGGCCGGTCTAGCGGACTCTACGAGCAGTACTTC. Translating it yields CASSGRSSGLYEQYF.

The CDR3 here is CATHGHGQGRIADTQYF. In DNA form, the CDR3 reads TGTGCCACCCACGGGCATGGGCAGGGGAGAATCGCAGATACGCAGTATTTT. The chain has TRBV6-1 and TRBJ2-3; TRBD1 might be the D (6 bases). The CDR3 sequence is 17 residues long. Trimming took off 10 bases at V and 4 bases at J, with 27 bases between the two ends. Germline V gives CDR1 MNHNS, CDR2 SASEGT.

This clonotype was observed at least ten times. The genes are TRBV3-1 and TRBJ1-2; 7 bases are a match to TRBD1. CDR1 and CDR2 (germline): LGHDT, YNNKEL (reference sequence). Losses at the gene ends were 3 bases for V and 6 bases for J; bases not matched to a gene: 4. CDR3 length: 13 amino acids. This chain's CDR3 is CASSQGQLDGYTF. The CDR3 nucleotides read TGTGCCAGCAGCCAGGGACAGTTAGATGGCTACACCTTC.

At least ten counts were recorded for this clonotype. The chain has TRBV3-1 and TRBJ2-2; 8 bases line up with TRBD1. Germline-derived CDR1 and CDR2 are LGHDT and YNNKEL (reference sequence). This CDR3 contains 17 residues. The V gene end was trimmed by 7 bases and the J gene end by 0 bases; junction bases not matched to a gene: 10. In DNA, the CDR3 is TGTGCCAGCACCTACTACGGGACAGGCTCGAACACCGGGGAGCTGTTTTTT. It encodes CASTYYGTGSNTGELFF.

This rearrangement joins TRBV18 to TRBJ1-3; D gene unclear. This CDR3 has 16 amino acids. V lost 2 bases and J lost 0, with 11 bases in between. CDR1 KGHSH and CDR2 LQKENI come from the germline V gene. The CDR3 nucleotides are TGTGCCAGCTCACCAGACGGATACTACTCTGGAAACACCATATATTTT. It codes for CASSPDGYYSGNTIYF.

This clonotype was detected ten times or more. The chain links TRBV7-3 to TRBJ2-1; 14 bases match TRBD2. The germline CDR1 and CDR2 sequences are SGHTA and FQGTGA. Trimming took 3 bases from V and 8 from J; bases not matched to a gene: 6. This CDR3 has 16 amino acids. Written as DNA, the CDR3 is TGTGCCAGCAGCTTGGTTGGGACTAGCGGGAGCGATGAGCAGTTCTTC. Protein: CASSLVGTSGSDEQFF.

This clonotype has a count of ten or more. Compared with germline, one end of the junction differs, possibly owing to a read error. This rearrangement joins TRBV2 to TRBJ1-1, with D unresolved. Germline V gene lookup returns CDR1 SNHLY and CDR2 FYNNEI. This CDR3 has 8 residues. CDR3 nucleotides: TGTGCCAGCAGTAAAGCTTTCTTT. The encoded protein is CASSKAFF.

The chain uses TRBV18 and TRBJ1-5, with 8 positions matching TRBD1. The CDR3 extends over 16 amino acids. The germline V gene encodes CDR1 KGHSH and CDR2 LQKENI. Trimming at V came to 3 bases and at J to 3 bases, leaving 7 bases not matched to a gene. CDR3 DNA sequence: TGTGCCAGCTCACCTGGACAGGGTCCGATCAATCAGCCCCAGCATTTT. The encoded protein is CASSPGQGPINQPQHF.

CDR3 sequence: CATSSLLQGDTEAFF. CDR3 nucleotide sequence: TGTGCCACCAGCAGCCTTCTACAGGGGGACACTGAAGCTTTCTTT. The gene calls are TRBV15 and TRBJ1-1, with TRBD1 matching over 8 bases. This CDR3 region has 15 residues. Germline V gene data show CDR1 as LNHNV and CDR2 as YYDKDF (reference sequence). V lost 3 bases, J lost 3 bases, and 6 bases stayed unmatched.

A note on this clonotype: An end of the junction differs from the germline gene, which may be a read error. The chain joins TRBV7-7 to TRBJ2-1, with D maybe TRBD2 (6 bases). The CDR3 is 13 amino acids. In germline, CDR1 is SSHAT, CDR2 FNYEAQ (reference sequence). In nucleotides, the CDR3 is TGTGCTAGCAGCTTAGCGGTGAGAGAAGAGCAGTTCTTC. It specifies CASSLAVREEQFF.

The chain recombines TRBV25-1 with TRBJ1-1, with 8 bases matching TRBD1. Germline loops: CDR1 MGHDK, CDR2 SYGVNS. Trimming removed 8 bases from V and 1 base from J; junction bases left unmatched: 12. There are 16 residues in the CDR3. For the CDR3, the DNA is TGTGCCAGCCGCCGGACCGGGACAGGTTGGAACACTGAAGCTTTCTTT. It translates to CASRRTGTGWNTEAFF. Based on the CDR3 plus reference TRBV25-1 and TRBJ1-1, the full variable domain is EADIYQTPRYLVIGTGKKITLECSQTMGHDKMYWYQQDPGMELHLIHYSYGVNSTEKGDLSSESTVSRIRTEHFPLTLESARPSHTSQYLCASRRTGTGWNTEAFFGQGTRLTVV.

The rearrangement uses TRBV20-1 and TRBJ2-3; tentatively, D is TRBD2 (6 bases). V shed 6 bases and J shed 5 bases, with 21 bases lying between them. CDR3 length: 15 residues. Germline CDR1 is DFQATT and CDR2 is SNEGSKA (reference sequence). CDR3 DNA: TGCAGTGCGACAGTGCGCGCGGAGGGATTAGATACGCAGTATTTT. It is translated as CSATVRAEGLDTQYF.

This clonotype was observed at least ten times. The V gene is TRBV30, the J gene TRBJ1-1, with 7 bases fitting TRBD1. CDR1 and CDR2 (germline): GTSNPN, SVGIG (reference sequence). The ends lost 3 bases at V and 7 bases at J; junction bases unmatched: 11. CDR3 length: 14 amino acids. CDR3 protein: CAWRRTGTAYEAFF. The CDR3 DNA reads as TGTGCCTGGAGGCGGACCGGGACAGCCTATGAAGCTTTCTTT.

At least ten counts were recorded for this clonotype. The chain joins TRBV2 to TRBJ2-1; D might be TRBD2 (6 bases). The CDR3 is 16 amino acids. The V end was cut by 5 bases, the J end by 5 bases, with 19 bases between. Germline V lookup: CDR1 SNHLY, CDR2 FYNNEI. This CDR3 reads CASSWPTGEKDNEQFF. The CDR3 DNA is TGTGCCAGCAGTTGGCCTACGGGGGAGAAGGACAATGAGCAGTTCTTC.